This TCR beta chain was identified during a study of blood T cells in healthy people across ages. Study overall: Researchers report that template switching captured about one barcoded beta molecule per two T cells. General study findings and limits: The fall in TCR beta diversity per million T cells was roughly linear with age.

At least 6 million PBMCs were isolated per sample. Using a J-beta primer mix together with a sample-barcoded 5' primer, a second PCR was run for about 6 to 12 cycles. MiXCR, run by TCRdb on the 5' RACE reads, gives a single entry per CDR3 protein. The top ten clones hold 15% of a sample with about 650,000 distinct CDR3 sequences, roughly 32% of them seen once. Trimming left V 3 bases short and J 8 bases short, with 20 bases between. This CDR3 has 16 residues. Germline values: CDR1 SGDLS, CDR2 YYNGEE. Comments on this clonotype: Its antigen is not known.

This clonotype originated in an elderly woman in good health. The source material was blood. The gene calls are TRBV9 and TRBJ1-4; a weak D match, TRBD1 (5 bases). CDR3 sequence reads: CASSAGLGQGREKLFF. In nucleotides, the CDR3 is TGTGCCAGCAGCGCAGGCCTGGGGCAGGGCCGGGAAAAACTGTTTTTT.